These 20 T cell receptor beta chains came from one sample sequenced in a study of blood T cell repertoires in COVID-19. The table came from immunoSEQ multiplex PCR; TCRdb's copy has only in-frame clones and leaves some out. The data show hundreds of thousands of clones, 88% seen once. The sequenced sample was PBMCs or T cells enriched from blood (not recorded which). These receptors all stem from a woman in her twenties or thirties who had recovered from COVID-19.

This chain links TRBV13 with TRBJ2-1, with a weak D call TRBD1 (5 bases). Germline CDR1 and CDR2: PRHDT and FYEKMQ (reference sequence). With 5 bases removed from V and 0 bases from J, the gap between germline ends came to 11 bases. The CDR3 sequence is 15 residues long. The CDR3 sequence: CASSTRVHSYNEQFF. The CDR3 DNA is TGTGCCAGCAGCACCAGGGTTCACTCCTACAATGAGCAGTTCTTC. Using reference TRBV13 and TRBJ2-1 for the parts outside the CDR3, the full variable domain is AAGVIQSPRHLIKEKRETATLKCYPIPRHDTVYWYQQGPGQDPQFLISFYEKMQSDKGSIPDRFSAQQFSDYHSELNMSSLELGDSALYFCASSTRVHSYNEQFFGPGTRLTVL.

This chain uses TRBV9 with TRBJ2-1; D not resolved. Trimming removed 0 bases from V and 8 bases from J, with 18 bases in between. Per germline, CDR1 SGDLS and CDR2 YYNGEE. This CDR3 contains 16 residues. The CDR3 spells CASSVGSSIQFDEQFF. The CDR3 DNA follows: TGTGCCAGCAGCGTAGGTTCCAGTATCCAATTCGATGAGCAGTTCTTC.

J is TRBJ1-1 and V is TRBV10-3; no clear D gene. Germline V CDR1 and CDR2: ENHRY, SYGVKD. This CDR3 region has 12 residues. Between the trimmed V and J ends, which lost 6 bases and 4 bases, there was a span of 9 bases. The CDR3 DNA is TGTGCCATCAGGGGAGCGGGCACTGAAGCTTTCTTT. Residues: CAIRGAGTEAFF.

The V gene is TRBV28, the J gene TRBJ1-2; weak D call: TRBD1 (5 bases). This CDR3 is 17 amino acids long. Deletions cut 6 bases from V and 2 bases from J, with 22 bases between. Per the germline V gene, CDR1 is MDHEN and CDR2 is SYDVKM. The chain's CDR3 is CASRGATEVSSNYGYTF. CDR3 nucleotide sequence: TGTGCCAGCAGAGGGGCCACTGAGGTATCCTCCAACTATGGCTACACCTTC.

The rearrangement links TRBV18 to TRBJ2-2; D possibly corresponds to TRBD2 (6 bases). The V end lost 5 bases, the J end lost 1 base, and 11 bases lay between the germline ends. Germline values: CDR1 KGHSH, CDR2 LQKENI. This CDR3 has 15 residues. CDR3 protein: CASSASVQNTGELFF. The CDR3 region has the DNA TGTGCCAGCTCAGCTAGCGTCCAGAACACCGGGGAGCTGTTTTTT.

The rearrangement links TRBV12-3 or TRBV12-4 to TRBJ1-3, with 10 nucleotides matching TRBD1. The length of the CDR3 is 13 residues. V lost 8 bases to trimming and J lost 7 bases; unmatched junction nucleotides: 5. For the CDR3, the DNA is TGTGCCAGCGGTAGGACAGGGGGGAACACCATATATTTT. Translated: CASGRTGGNTIYF.

V and J are TRBV4-1 and TRBJ2-1; 14 nucleotides match TRBD2. The CDR3 covers 19 residues. V lost 2 bases and J lost 5; bases outside the gene matches: 11. Looked up from germline, CDR1 is MGHRA and CDR2 is YSYEKL. CDR3 DNA: TGCGCCAGCAGCCAACTTCAGACTAGCGGGAGGGCTCGTGACAATGAGCAGTTCTTC. This sequence encodes CASSQLQTSGRARDNEQFF.

This rearrangement joins TRBV5-1 to TRBJ2-1; 10 nucleotides agree with TRBD2. Looked up from germline, CDR1 is SGHRS and CDR2 is YFSETQ. The CDR3 is made up of 21 amino acids. V was clipped by 0 bases and J by 0 bases; unmatched bases: 15. The CDR3 region has the DNA TGCGCCAGCAGCTTGGCTGGGAGAGAGCGGGAGGGCCGGAGCTCCTACAATGAGCAGTTCTTC. Translating gives CASSLAGREREGRSSYNEQFF.

CDR3 nucleotide sequence: TGTGCCAGCAGCTTAAGTTACGGGGGGGCCGAGCAGTACTTC. This sequence encodes CASSLSYGGAEQYF. The chain combines TRBV13 with TRBJ2-7; 8 bases agree with TRBD2. The CDR3 runs to 14 residues. Germline lookup yields CDR1 PRHDT and CDR2 FYEKMQ (reference sequence). V dropped 2 bases and J dropped 6; count of bases not matched to a gene: 6.

The gene calls are TRBV19 and TRBJ1-1; no clear D. CDR3 length: 16 amino acids. Germline-derived CDR1 and CDR2 are LNHDA and SQIVND (reference sequence). The germline V and J ends were trimmed by 3 bases and 4 bases, with 18 bases remaining between them. DNA of the CDR3: TGTGCCAGTAGTATCCACTTTCTAGGGAGACCCACTGAAGCTTTCTTT. As protein: CASSIHFLGRPTEAFF. The full variable domain, its missing parts supplied by reference TRBV19 and TRBJ1-1, is DGGITQSPKYLFRKEGQNVTLSCEQNLNHDAMYWYRQDPGQGLRLIYYSQIVNDFQKGDIAEGYSVSREKKESFPLTVTSAQKNPTAFYLCASSIHFLGRPTEAFFGQGTRLTVV.

The chain carries TRBV27 and TRBJ2-1; 10 nucleotides line up with TRBD2. Trimming removed 6 bases from V and 0 bases from J; junction bases left unmatched: 14. This CDR3 region has 19 residues. Looked up from germline, CDR1 is MNHEY and CDR2 is SMNVEV (reference sequence). The CDR3 DNA reads TGTGCCAGCAGCCACGGATGGACTAGCGGCCTAAGCTCCTACAATGAGCAGTTCTTC. Protein product: CASSHGWTSGLSSYNEQFF.

The V and J genes are TRBV6-5 and TRBJ1-2; 7 bases map to TRBD1. The CDR3 has 15 residues. From germline, CDR1 is MNHEY and CDR2 SVGAGI. V shed 6 bases and J 2 bases; nucleotides not matched to a gene: 9. The CDR3 sequence is CASRPYRGFNYGYTF. CDR3 nucleotides: TGTGCCAGCAGGCCTTACAGGGGATTCAACTATGGCTACACCTTC.

This sequence joins TRBV10-3 and TRBJ1-1, with 10 nucleotides matching TRBD1. This CDR3 is built from 15 residues. The germline gives CDR1 ENHRY, CDR2 SYGVKD. Trimming took 6 bases from V and 1 from J; bases not matched to a gene: 5. CDR3 DNA: TGTGCCATCAGGGGAGGGACAGGGGCGAACACTGAAGCTTTCTTT. This translates into CAIRGGTGANTEAFF.

The gene calls are TRBV7-9 and TRBJ2-3; 8 nucleotides line up with TRBD2. Trimming at V came to 6 bases and at J to 6 bases, leaving 14 bases not matched to a gene. This CDR3 is 16 amino acids long. Germline CDR1 reads SEHNR; CDR2 reads FQNEAQ (reference sequence). CDR3 protein: CASSSILRGGADTQYF. CDR3 DNA sequence: TGTGCCAGCAGTTCTATACTCCGGGGGGGGGCGGATACGCAGTATTTT.

The CDR3, as DNA: TGTGCCAGCAGCTTACCCTACAGGGGGCACACTGAAGCTTTCTTT. This codes for CASSLPYRGHTEAFF. This chain links TRBV11-2 with TRBJ1-1, with TRBD1 matching 9 bases. Trimming removed 2 bases from V and 3 bases from J; junction bases left unmatched: 4. Germline CDR1 SGHAT, CDR2 FQNNGV. This CDR3 contains 15 residues. The full variable domain, with the rest looked up from reference TRBV11-2 and TRBJ1-1, is EAGVAQSPRYKIIEKRQSVAFWCNPISGHATLYWYQQILGQGPKLLIQFQNNGVVDDSQLPKDRFSAERLKGVDSTLKIQPAKLEDSAVYLCASSLPYRGHTEAFFGQGTRLTVV.

The chain employs TRBV4-1 and TRBJ1-6; D remains ambiguous. The CDR3 totals 16 residues. In germline, CDR1 is MGHRA, CDR2 YSYEKL. The germline V and J ends were trimmed by 0 bases and 3 bases, with 9 bases remaining between them. The CDR3 DNA sequence: TGCGCCAGCAGCCAAGATTTACGGGGCTATAATTCACCCCTCCACTTT. As protein: CASSQDLRGYNSPLHF.

This chain uses TRBV7-2 with TRBJ2-4, with 8 nucleotides matching TRBD2. Germline CDR1 SGHTA, CDR2 FQGNSA. J lost 1 base, V lost 6 bases, and 5 bases had no gene match. The CDR3 sequence is 15 residues long. CDR3 sequence reads: CASSLGGVAKNIQYF. For the CDR3, the DNA is TGTGCCAGCAGTCTCGGGGGGGTGGCCAAAAACATTCAGTACTTC.

This clone was counted once. This chain links TRBV30 with TRBJ1-6, with D perhaps TRBD1 (6 bases). Between the trimmed V and J ends, which lost 0 bases and 5 bases, there was a span of 11 bases. Germline CDR1 reads GTSNPN; CDR2 reads SVGIG (reference sequence). This CDR3 comprises 15 residues. CDR3 sequence (DNA): TGTGCCTGGAGTGTTTTGGACAGCCATAATTCACCCCTCCACTTT. As protein: CAWSVLDSHNSPLHF. The full variable domain, with the rest looked up from reference TRBV30 and TRBJ1-6, is SQTIHQWPATLVQPVGSPLSLECTVEGTSNPNLYWYRQAAGRGLQLLFYSVGIGQISSEVPQNLSASRPQDRQFILSSKKLLLSDSGFYLCAWSVLDSHNSPLHFGNGTRLTVT.

The chain uses TRBV30 and TRBJ2-7; possibly TRBD1 for D (5 bases). CDR1 GTSNPN and CDR2 SVGIG come from the germline V gene (reference sequence). V shed 0 bases and J shed 1 base, with 10 bases lying between them. This CDR3 region has 14 residues. The CDR3 loop reads CAWSVVDSSYEQYF. CDR3 DNA sequence: TGTGCCTGGAGTGTAGTTGACAGTTCCTACGAGCAGTACTTC. The full variable domain, with the rest looked up from reference TRBV30 and TRBJ2-7, is SQTIHQWPATLVQPVGSPLSLECTVEGTSNPNLYWYRQAAGRGLQLLFYSVGIGQISSEVPQNLSASRPQDRQFILSSKKLLLSDSGFYLCAWSVVDSSYEQYFGPGTRLTVT.

The chain combines TRBV30 with TRBJ2-1, with D perhaps TRBD2 (6 bases). The V end was cut by 0 bases, the J end by 12 bases, with 21 bases between. The CDR3 is 15 residues long. The V gene's germline CDR1 is GTSNPN and CDR2 SVGIG (reference sequence). The DNA for the CDR3 is TGTGCCTGGAGTGTGGACGGGACGGTTGAGCGGGTGCAGTTCTTC. Amino acids: CAWSVDGTVERVQFF. The full variable domain, with the rest looked up from reference TRBV30 and TRBJ2-1, is SQTIHQWPATLVQPVGSPLSLECTVEGTSNPNLYWYRQAAGRGLQLLFYSVGIGQISSEVPQNLSASRPQDRQFILSSKKLLLSDSGFYLCAWSVDGTVERVQFFGPGTRLTVL.